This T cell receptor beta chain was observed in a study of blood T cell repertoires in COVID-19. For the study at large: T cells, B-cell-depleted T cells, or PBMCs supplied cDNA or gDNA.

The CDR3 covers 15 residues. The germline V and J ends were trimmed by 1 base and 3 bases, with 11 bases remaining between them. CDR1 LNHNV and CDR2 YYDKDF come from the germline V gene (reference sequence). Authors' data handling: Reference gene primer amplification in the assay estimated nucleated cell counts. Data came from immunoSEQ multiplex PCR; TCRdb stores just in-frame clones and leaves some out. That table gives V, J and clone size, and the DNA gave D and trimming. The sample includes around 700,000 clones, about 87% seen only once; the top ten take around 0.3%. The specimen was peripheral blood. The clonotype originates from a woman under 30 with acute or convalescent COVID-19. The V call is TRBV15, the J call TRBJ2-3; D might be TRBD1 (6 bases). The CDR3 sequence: CATSRVGQGTDTQYF. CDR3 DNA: TGTGCCACCAGCAGAGTAGGCCAGGGGACAGATACGCAGTATTTT.